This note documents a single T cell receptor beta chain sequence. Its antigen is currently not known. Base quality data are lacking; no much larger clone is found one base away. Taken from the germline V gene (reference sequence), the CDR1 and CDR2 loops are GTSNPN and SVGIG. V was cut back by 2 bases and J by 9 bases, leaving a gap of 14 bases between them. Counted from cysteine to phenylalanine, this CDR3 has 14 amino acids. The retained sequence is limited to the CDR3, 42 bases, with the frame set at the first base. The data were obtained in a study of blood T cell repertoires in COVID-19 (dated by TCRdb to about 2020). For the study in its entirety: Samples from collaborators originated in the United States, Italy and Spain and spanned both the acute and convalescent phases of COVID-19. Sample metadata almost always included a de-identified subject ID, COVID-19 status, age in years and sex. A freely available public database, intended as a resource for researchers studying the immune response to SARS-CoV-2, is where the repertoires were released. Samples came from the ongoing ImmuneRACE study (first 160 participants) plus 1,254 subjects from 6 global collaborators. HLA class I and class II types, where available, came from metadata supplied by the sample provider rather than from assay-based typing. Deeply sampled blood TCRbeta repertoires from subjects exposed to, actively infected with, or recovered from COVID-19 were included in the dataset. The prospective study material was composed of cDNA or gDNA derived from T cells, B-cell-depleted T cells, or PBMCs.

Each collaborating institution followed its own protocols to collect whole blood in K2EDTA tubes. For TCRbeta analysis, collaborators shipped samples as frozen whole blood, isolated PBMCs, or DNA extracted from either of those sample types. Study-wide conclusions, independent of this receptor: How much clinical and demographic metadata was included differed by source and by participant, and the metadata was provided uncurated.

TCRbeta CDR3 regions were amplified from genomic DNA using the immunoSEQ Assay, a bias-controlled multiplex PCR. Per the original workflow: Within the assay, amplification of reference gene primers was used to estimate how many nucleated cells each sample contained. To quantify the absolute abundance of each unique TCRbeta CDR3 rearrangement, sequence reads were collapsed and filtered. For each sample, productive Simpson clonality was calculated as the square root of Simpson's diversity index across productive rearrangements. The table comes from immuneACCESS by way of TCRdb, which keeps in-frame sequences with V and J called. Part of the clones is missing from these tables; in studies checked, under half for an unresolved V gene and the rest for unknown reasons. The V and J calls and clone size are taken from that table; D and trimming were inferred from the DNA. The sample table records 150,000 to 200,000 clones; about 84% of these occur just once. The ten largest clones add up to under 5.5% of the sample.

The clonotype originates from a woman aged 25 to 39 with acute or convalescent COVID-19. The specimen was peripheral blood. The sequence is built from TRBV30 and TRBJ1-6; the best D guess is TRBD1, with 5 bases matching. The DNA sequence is TGTGCCTGGAGTCTGGGCAGGGAAAGTTCACCCCTCCACTTT. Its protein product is CAWSLGRESSPLHF.